The 21 T cell receptor beta chains given below trace back to one sample, sequenced in a study of blood T cells in healthy people across ages. Primed by a sample-barcoded 5' primer and a J-beta primer mix, a second PCR proceeded for 7 to 11 cycles. TCRdb redid the calling of the 5' RACE reads with MiXCR, one entry per CDR3 protein. The sample has fewer than 700,000 distinct CDR3 sequences, roughly 48% seen once. The sequenced sample consisted of blood. Every receptor here comes from an elderly man in good health.

The chain joins TRBV11-2 to TRBJ2-7; D is unresolved. Trimming took off 4 bases at V and 2 bases at J, with 9 bases between the two ends. This CDR3 spans 13 amino acids. The V gene's germline CDR1 is SGHAT and CDR2 FQNNGV. The CDR3 loop is CASSYWTTYEQYF. In nucleotides, the CDR3 is TGTGCCAGCAGCTATTGGACCACCTACGAGCAGTACTTC. Filled out from reference TRBV11-2 and TRBJ2-7, the complete variable domain reads EAGVAQSPRYKIIEKRQSVAFWCNPISGHATLYWYQQILGQGPKLLIQFQNNGVVDDSQLPKDRFSAERLKGVDSTLKIQPAKLEDSAVYLCASSYWTTYEQYFGPGTRLTVT.

The chain is built from TRBV20-1 and TRBJ2-1; 7 bases are shared with TRBD2. The germline V gene has CDR1 DFQATT and CDR2 SNEGSKA (reference sequence). Trimming at V came to 6 bases and at J to 7 bases, leaving 12 bases not matched to a gene. The CDR3 is 14 amino acids. The CDR3 loop reads CSAGRQNGGNEQFF. The CDR3 DNA follows: TGCAGTGCAGGACGACAGAACGGGGGGAATGAGCAGTTCTTC.

The CDR3 DNA follows: TGTGCCGCCGCCCGAGGGGTTAACACCGGGGAGCTGTTTTTT. It encodes CAAARGVNTGELFF. The rearrangement joins TRBV24-1 to TRBJ2-2, with D perhaps TRBD1 or TRBD2 (5 bases each). Germline V gene data show CDR1 as KGHDR and CDR2 as SFDVKD. With 12 bases removed from V and 2 bases from J, the gap between germline ends came to 15 bases. CDR3 length: 14 residues.

The CDR3 protein is CASSQESWEKLFF. CDR3 in DNA: TGTGCCAGCAGCCAAGAATCGTGGGAAAAACTGTTTTTT. The J gene is TRBJ1-4, the V gene TRBV4-2; D is uncertain. The V and J ends lost 0 bases and 8 bases respectively, with 7 bases between them. This CDR3 has 13 amino acids. The germline V gene has CDR1 LGHNA and CDR2 YNFKEQ.

This chain joins TRBV9 and TRBJ1-2; no clear D. The V and J ends lost 4 bases and 6 bases respectively, with 13 bases between them. The CDR3 has 13 residues. CDR1 SGDLS and CDR2 YYNGEE come from the germline V gene. CDR3 DNA: TGTGCCAGCAGCCCCAGGACGAGACATGGCTACACCTTC. It codes for CASSPRTRHGYTF.

The table lists this clonotype with a few counts. The rearrangement links TRBV7-8 to TRBJ1-1; D is ambiguous. CDR3 length equals 12 residues. Trimming shortened V by 8 bases and J by 1 base, and 8 bases separated the two germline ends. Germline CDR1 is SGHVS and CDR2 is FQNEAQ. DNA for the CDR3: TGTGCCAGCGGCCTACCGAACACTGAAGCTTTCTTT. Its protein is CASGLPNTEAFF. Using reference TRBV7-8 and TRBJ1-1 for the parts outside the CDR3, the full variable domain is GAGVSQSPRYKVAKRGQDVALRCDPISGHVSLFWYQQALGQGPEFLTYFQNEAQLDKSGLPSDRFFAERPEGSVSTLKIQRTQQEDSAVYLCASGLPNTEAFFGQGTRLTVV.

This clonotype occurred many times. The rearrangement uses TRBV6-6 and TRBJ2-4; D might be TRBD1 (5 bases). The germline V gene encodes CDR1 MNHNY and CDR2 SVGAGI (reference sequence). This CDR3 is 17 amino acids long. Trimming removed 0 bases at V and 2 bases at J, with 14 bases between. The CDR3 DNA reads as TGTGCCAGCAGTTACTCTGGCAGGGTGGGAACCAAAAACATTCAGTACTTC. Protein: CASSYSGRVGTKNIQYF.

This clonotype was counted between two and nine times. The V gene is TRBV7-2, the J gene TRBJ2-7; the D is unclear. Germline V gene data show CDR1 as SGHTA and CDR2 as FQGNSA. The CDR3 sequence is 12 residues long. Trimming cost V 3 bases and J 6 bases, with 9 bases left between them. CDR3 amino acids: CASSFNYAEQYF. The CDR3 nucleotides are TGTGCCAGCAGCTTTAATTATGCCGAGCAGTACTTC.

The rearrangement joins TRBV7-2 to TRBJ1-2; tentatively, D is TRBD1 (5 bases). Germline-derived CDR1 and CDR2 are SGHTA and FQGNSA. Trimming removed 0 bases at V and 4 bases at J, with 15 bases between. This CDR3 comprises 16 residues. Here the CDR3 reads CASSLATAGGGYGYTF. Written as DNA, the CDR3 is TGTGCCAGCAGCTTAGCCACAGCCGGCGGGGGCTATGGCTACACCTTC.

The rearrangement joins TRBV20-1 to TRBJ2-1, with 10 bases aligning to TRBD2. CDR1 is DFQATT and CDR2 is SNEGSKA in the germline V gene (reference sequence). CDR3 size: 14 residues. V was clipped by 6 bases and J by 4 bases; unmatched bases: 6. CDR3 sequence: CSALAGAGYNEQFF. The CDR3 nucleotides are TGCAGTGCCCTAGCGGGGGCGGGATACAATGAGCAGTTCTTC.

The V and J genes are TRBV9 and TRBJ2-2; D unresolved. Trimming stripped 0 bases from V and 0 bases from J, with 9 bases between. Germline assignment: CDR1 SGDLS and CDR2 YYNGEE. The CDR3 is 16 residues long. The CDR3 sequence is CASSVDKSTNTGELFF. DNA for the CDR3: TGTGCCAGCAGCGTAGATAAATCCACGAACACCGGGGAGCTGTTTTTT.

This clonotype has more than one count but fewer than ten. This chain joins TRBV7-6 and TRBJ2-5; 8 nucleotides align to TRBD1. The DNA end is more similar to TRBJ2-7, so the J call may be wrong. Germline V gene lookup returns CDR1 SGHVS and CDR2 FNYEAQ. The CDR3 extends over 14 amino acids. CDR3 in DNA: TGTGCCAGCAGCCATGGACAGGGAGTGGTCGAGCAGTACTTC. The encoded protein is CASSHGQGVVEQYF.

The chain links TRBV7-2 to TRBJ2-6; D gene ambiguous. The CDR3 runs 17 residues. Germline V gene lookup returns CDR1 SGHTA and CDR2 FQGNSA. V dropped 5 bases and J dropped 4 bases, with 18 bases sitting between them. The CDR3 bases are TGTGCCAGCAGCCCGACCATTCGTACATCGGGGGCCAACGTCCTGACTTTC. Translated: CASSPTIRTSGANVLTF.

The rearrangement joins TRBV20-1 to TRBJ1-6, with D possibly TRBD1 on 5 matching bases. V lost 6 bases and J lost 9, with 12 bases in between. The CDR3 spans 12 residues. The germline CDR1 and CDR2 sequences are DFQATT and SNEGSKA (reference sequence). The CDR3 sequence: CSAPWGVSPLHF. The CDR3 DNA reads TGCAGTGCCCCTTGGGGGGTTTCACCCCTCCACTTT.

The rearrangement joins TRBV5-1 to TRBJ2-5, with D perhaps matching TRBD2 (5 bases). The V and J ends lost 3 bases and 2 bases respectively, with 14 bases between them. Per the germline V gene, CDR1 is SGHRS and CDR2 is YFSETQ. This CDR3 has 15 amino acids. The CDR3 region is CASSSGSQLQETQYF. CDR3 bases: TGCGCCAGCAGCTCTGGGAGTCAACTTCAAGAGACCCAGTACTTC.

Ten or more counts support this clonotype. The V gene is TRBV24-1, the J gene TRBJ1-2, with 7 bases matching TRBD1. The V and J ends lost 3 bases and 5 bases, in that order; junction bases with no gene match: 8. Germline loops: CDR1 KGHDR, CDR2 SFDVKD. This CDR3 region has 15 residues. This chain's CDR3 is CATSDNRDSLYGYTF. Here the CDR3 DNA reads TGTGCCACCAGTGATAACCGGGACAGCCTATATGGCTACACCTTC.

The chain couples TRBV4-2 to TRBJ2-5, with 10 bases matching TRBD2. The CDR3 runs 16 residues. J lost 5 bases, V lost 1 base, and 7 bases had no gene match. CDR1 is LGHNA, CDR2 YNFKEQ, per germline. The CDR3 sequence: CASSQGTSGLRETQYF. The CDR3 DNA reads as TGTGCCAGCAGCCAAGGGACTAGCGGCCTTCGGGAGACCCAGTACTTC.

In this sample, this clonotype turned up a few times. The rearrangement uses TRBV12-3 or TRBV12-4 and TRBJ1-1, with D possibly TRBD1 on 6 matching bases. This CDR3 region has 13 residues. V was cut by 5 bases and J by 7 bases, with 14 bases left in between. CDR3 residues: CASSRRGGHEAFF. The CDR3 bases are TGTGCCAGCAGTAGAAGAGGGGGGCATGAAGCTTTCTTT.

This clonotype appeared a single time. The chain couples TRBV7-2 to TRBJ2-1, with 10 bases aligning to TRBD2. CDR1 and CDR2 (germline): SGHTA, FQGNSA. There are 16 residues in the CDR3. The V segment lost 6 bases and the J segment 0 bases; nucleotides outside the gene matches: 5. CDR3 in amino acids: CASSSASGGSYNEQFF. CDR3 DNA sequence: TGTGCCAGCAGTTCTGCTAGCGGGGGCTCCTACAATGAGCAGTTCTTC. Full variable domain (outside the CDR3, taken from reference TRBV7-2 and TRBJ2-1): GAGVSQSPSNKVTEKGKDVELRCDPISGHTALYWYRQSLGQGLEFLIYFQGNSAPDKSGLPSDRFSAERTGGSVSTLTIQRTQQEDSAVYLCASSSASGGSYNEQFFGPGTRLTVL.

The chain couples TRBV6-6 to TRBJ2-5; perhaps TRBD1 as D (6 bases). Deletions cut 8 bases from V and 11 bases from J, with 30 bases between. The length of the CDR3 is 16 residues. CDR1 is MNHNY and CDR2 is SVGAGI in the germline V gene (reference sequence). CDR3 amino acids: CASGLPTQVQGNEQYF. The CDR3 DNA reads TGTGCCAGCGGCCTCCCGACCCAAGTCCAGGGGAATGAGCAGTACTTC.

The chain combines TRBV29-1 with TRBJ2-1; D possibly uses TRBD1 or TRBD2 (5 bases each). There are 16 residues in the CDR3. Germline V gene lookup returns CDR1 SQVTM and CDR2 ANQGSEA. V lost 3 bases to trimming and J lost 4 bases, with 19 bases between them. The CDR3 here is CSVDSPSRGGYNEQFF. The CDR3 bases are TGCAGCGTTGATAGCCCCAGTCGGGGCGGATACAATGAGCAGTTCTTC.